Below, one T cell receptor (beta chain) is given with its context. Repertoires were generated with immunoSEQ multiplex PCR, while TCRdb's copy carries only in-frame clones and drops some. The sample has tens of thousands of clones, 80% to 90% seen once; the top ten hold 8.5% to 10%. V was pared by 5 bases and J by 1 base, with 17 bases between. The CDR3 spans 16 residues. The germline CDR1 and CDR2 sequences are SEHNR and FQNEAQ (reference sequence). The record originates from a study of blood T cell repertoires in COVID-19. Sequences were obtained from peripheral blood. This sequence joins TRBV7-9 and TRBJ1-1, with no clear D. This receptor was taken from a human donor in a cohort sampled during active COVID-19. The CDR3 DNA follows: TGTGCCAGCAGCCCTAGTGGATCCGCTAGGAACACTGAAGCTTTCTTT. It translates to CASSPSGSARNTEAFF.